This passage covers 2 T cell receptor beta chains from one sample sequenced in a study of tumor and adjacent non-tumor tissue in lung cancer. Three rounds of nested PCR, following a modified ARM-PCR protocol, produced the TCRbeta library. TCRdb re-analysed the multiplex PCR reads in MiXCR, keeping a single row per CDR3 protein. The table has fewer than 100,000 distinct CDR3 sequences, 55% to 75% seen once. No cell sorting was done before RNA was extracted from the tissue. The sequencing sample was made of lung tumor tissue. The receptors originated from a woman aged 40 to 50 with non-small cell lung cancer.

The V gene is TRBV7-8, the J gene TRBJ2-3; D is perhaps TRBD1 (6 bases). The germline CDR1 and CDR2 sequences are SGHVS and FQNEAQ. Trimming shortened V by 4 bases and J by 9 bases, and 29 bases separated the two germline ends. The CDR3 is 18 residues long. This chain's CDR3 is CASSSTHSTGGGARTQYF. The CDR3 nucleotides read TGTGCCAGCAGCTCAACACATTCGACTGGTGGGGGCGCGCGCACGCAGTATTTT.

A note on this clonotype: One end of the junction is discordant with germline, which a read error may explain. The chain links TRBV7-2 to TRBJ2-5; 7 bases fit TRBD1. In germline, CDR1 is SGHTA, CDR2 FQGNSA. The CDR3 is 14 residues long. CDR3 bases: TGTGCCAGCAGCAGGGGGCAGGGGCGCGAGACCCAGTATTTC. It specifies CASSRGQGRETQYF.